This T cell receptor (beta chain) was obtained from a study of T cell responses to AZD1222 COVID-19 vaccine. This table comes from immunoSEQ multiplex PCR, and its TCRdb copy is limited to in-frame clones, with some not included. The repertoire holds 75,000 to 95,000 clones, less than 85% seen once, with roughly 4.5% in the top ten. The CDR3 totals 15 residues. Germline lookup yields CDR1 SGDLS and CDR2 YYNGEE. The V and J ends lost 4 bases and 4 bases, in that order; junction bases with no gene match: 6. General observations from the study: Repertoires were obtained solely post-peak T cell response. CD4 TCRs associated with vaccination spanned spike, dominating at 160-218 and 743-854.

Details on this clone: The antigen is undetermined.

Second-dose recipients at about 4 or about 12 weeks were treated as one pooled group. The clonotype originates from an adult who received the AZD1222 COVID-19 vaccine. Sequencing was performed on peripheral blood, taken 28 days after the second AZD1222 dose. The chain links TRBV9 to TRBJ2-2, with 8 nucleotides matching TRBD1. The CDR3 is CASSPTQGGTGELFF. CDR3 bases: TGTGCCAGCAGCCCTACACAGGGGGGCACCGGGGAGCTGTTTTTT.